The T cell receptor (beta chain) described here comes from a study of beta chain features in type 1 diabetes. The isolated RNA, all of it, was reverse transcribed, so expressed TCRB transcripts were what got sequenced. Clones were read by immunoSEQ multiplex PCR, and TCRdb kept only the in-frame ones, dropping some. The sample lists 350,000 to 450,000 clones, around 14% seen once, with roughly 0.035% in the top ten. The V end was cut by 5 bases, the J end by 13 bases, with 17 bases between. CDR1 is SEHNR and CDR2 is FQNEAQ in the germline V gene (reference sequence). The CDR3 is 12 residues long. The source material was naive CD4+ T cells from blood. This chain joins TRBV7-9 and TRBJ1-1; perhaps TRBD1 as D (6 bases). This TCR was sampled from a young man in good health. CDR3 sequence (DNA): TGTGCCAGCAGCCCCGGGGGCTCTAGAGGTTTCTTT. Amino acid sequence: CASSPGGSRGFF.